This T cell receptor beta chain was retrieved from a study of glioma-infiltrating T cells (dated by TCRdb to about 2016). About the full investigation: The study sequenced TCR alpha- and beta-chain repertoires from glioma tissue, from non-neoplastic brain tissue and from matched peripheral blood mononuclear cells. To gauge divergence between tissue and blood T-cell populations, every tissue-infiltrating repertoire was compared against the peripheral blood repertoire from the same patient. Three low-grade glioma patients, 7 to 9 primary glioblastoma patients and three non-glioma patients contributing non-neoplastic brain tissue were included in the paired cohort. The study at large found these results: Very few CDR3 sequences were shared between tissue and blood, attributed to high CDR3 diversity and limited sampling. Small numbers underpinned the group comparisons: roughly 8 glioblastoma patients, three low-grade glioma patients and three non-neoplastic patients. VJ-independent divergence between tissue and blood was below expectation in non-neoplastic patients but above expectation in all gliomas, especially low-grade gliomas.

From the germline V gene, CDR1 is SGHTA and CDR2 is FQGNSA. From cysteine to phenylalanine, the CDR3 is 13 amino acids long. Only the CDR3 DNA is retained, 39 bases long and in frame from the first base. Notes on this clonotype: This clone's antigen is unknown. A much larger clone is a single base away; this may be a read error.

TCR alpha and beta CDR3 regions were amplified with the iRepertoire nested amplicon-rescue multiplex PCR (arm-PCR) platform from RNA. For one-step reverse transcription and amplification, about 100-450 ng of tissue mRNA or PBMC total RNA was used as input. Following bead purification, Illumina adapters were added through a secondary multiplex PCR, and the libraries were then gel-purified between 200 and 400 bp. Internal 6-nucleotide barcodes were carried by the libraries and were used for demultiplexing. Sequencing of libraries was performed on an Illumina MiSeq with 2x220 or 2x250 nucleotide paired-end reads. In the original analysis: Paired reads were merged using FLASH 1.2.11 and aligned with BWA-MEM to the GRCh37 human genome, and TRA and TRB reads were then extracted. An IMGT-derived reference of cassette sequences and CDR3 motifs, with pseudogenes included, was used for V and J assignment. Reads were translated in three frames, and productive CDR3s were defined as those with a C...FGXG motif and no stop codons. Clonotypes were defined as unique combinations of V-J cassette pair and CDR3 amino acid sequence. Hamming distance filtering was applied to reads, with thresholds set by the sequence error rate of each sample in mapped regions. The public reads were reanalyzed by TCRdb: fastp trimming at Q25, MiXCR alignment, in-frame beta chains only. CDR3 protein duplicates are merged, each entry listing the most common genes and DNA. TCRdb assigned the V and J calls; the authors' analysis was not used. The sample has 100,000 to 150,000 distinct CDR3 sequences on record, around a quarter of them singletons. Clones ranked in the top ten supply 25% to 30% of the sample.

Sequenced sample: glioma tissue, nonneoplastic brain tissue, or PBMCs (not recorded which). This receptor was taken from a human donor with low-grade glioma or glioblastoma, undergoing nonglioma brain surgery, or in good health (not recorded which). Recombination linked TRBV7-2 to TRBJ2-3; D gene: possibly TRBD2, on 5 matching bases. The CDR3 reads as follows: CASTLGGTDKQYF. The bases read TGTGCCAGCACCCTCGGAGGCACAGATAAGCAGTATTTT.